Below are 31 T cell receptor beta chains sequenced from a single sample in a study of T cell changes during pregnancy in multiple sclerosis. Assay: immunoSEQ multiplex PCR; the TCRdb copy retains only in-frame clones and omits some. The sample lists about 27,000 clones, about nine tenths occurring once. The specimen comprised CD8+ T cells from peripheral blood mononuclear cells, sampled in the second trimester of pregnancy. All receptors come from a female donor with multiple sclerosis, enrolled in a pregnancy study.

This clone was seen just once. CDR3 sequence (DNA): TGCGCCAGCAGCCAAGTGGCCAGCGGGCGAGAGTTGTACAATGAGCAGTTCTTC. This encodes CASSQVASGRELYNEQFF. V is TRBV4-3 and J is TRBJ2-1; weak D call: TRBD2 (6 bases). Germline V gene sequence: CDR1 LGHNA, CDR2 YSLEER. The CDR3 runs to 18 residues. Trimming stripped 1 base from V and 4 bases from J, with 20 bases between.

This clone was detected only a few times. V gene TRBV6-1 combines with J gene TRBJ2-4; D possibly corresponds to TRBD2 (7 bases). The CDR3 is 15 residues long. The V gene's germline CDR1 is MNHNS and CDR2 SASEGT. Trimming took off 1 base at V and 6 bases at J, with 13 bases between the two ends. The CDR3 loop reads CASSEEGRGANIQYF. The CDR3 DNA is TGTGCCAGCAGTGAAGAAGGGAGGGGGGCAAACATTCAGTACTTC.

V and J are TRBV7-2 and TRBJ2-7, with 10 bases aligning to TRBD1. Germline values: CDR1 SGHTA, CDR2 FQGNSA. The CDR3 covers 15 residues. V shed 6 bases and J 4 bases; nucleotides not matched to a gene: 9. This CDR3 is CASRIRTGGSYEQYF. CDR3 DNA sequence: TGTGCCAGCAGGATTCGGACAGGGGGATCATACGAGCAGTACTTC.

The rearrangement uses TRBV6-1 and TRBJ1-5; tentatively, D is TRBD1 (5 bases). This CDR3 spans 13 amino acids. V lost 4 bases to trimming and J lost 7 bases, with 11 bases between them. The V gene's germline CDR1 is MNHNS and CDR2 SASEGT. The CDR3 nucleotides read TGTGCCAGCAGTGGACAGCAGCACCAGCCCCAGCATTTT. It is translated as CASSGQQHQPQHF.

This rearrangement joins TRBV6-6 to TRBJ1-1, with D possibly TRBD1 on 5 matching bases. CDR3 length equals 14 residues. Germline-derived CDR1 and CDR2 are MNHNY and SVGAGI (reference sequence). V lost 0 bases to trimming and J lost 8 bases, with 13 bases between them. CDR3 bases: TGTGCCAGCAGTTACTCCGGGCAGGGTGAGGAAGCTTTCTTT. Translated, it gives CASSYSGQGEEAFF.

The gene calls are TRBV7-8 and TRBJ2-7; TRBD2 might be the D (5 bases). Trimming pared 2 bases from V and 2 bases from J, leaving 10 bases between. The V gene's germline CDR1 is SGHVS and CDR2 FQNEAQ. The CDR3 consists of 14 residues. The CDR3 here is CASSLIGAAYEQYF. The CDR3 DNA follows: TGTGCCAGCAGCTTAATTGGAGCGGCCTACGAGCAGTACTTC.

This clone occurred once. V is TRBV6-1 and J is TRBJ1-5; 9 bases agree with TRBD1. There are 16 residues in the CDR3. The germline V gene encodes CDR1 MNHNS and CDR2 SASEGT. The ends lost 2 bases at V and 6 bases at J; junction bases unmatched: 8. CDR3 sequence (DNA): TGTGCCAGCAGTGAATACGAAGGGACAGGGAGTCAGCCCCAGCATTTT. Translation: CASSEYEGTGSQPQHF.

The J gene is TRBJ1-2, the V gene TRBV2; D not resolved. Trimming took off 7 bases at V and 8 bases at J, with 17 bases between the two ends. The CDR3 runs to 13 residues. Germline V gives CDR1 SNHLY, CDR2 FYNNEI. Written as DNA, the CDR3 is TGTGCCAGCACTGGCCCGAGGGATCGCGGCTACACCTTC. Its protein is CASTGPRDRGYTF.

J is TRBJ2-1 and V is TRBV27, with 11 bases matching TRBD2. J lost 10 bases, V lost 1 base, and 6 bases had no gene match. Germline V gives CDR1 MNHEY, CDR2 SMNVEV (reference sequence). CDR3 length equals 15 residues. This CDR3 is CASSLLAGGPTEQFF. In nucleotides, the CDR3 is TGTGCCAGCAGTTTATTAGCGGGGGGGCCCACAGAGCAGTTCTTC.

The rearrangement joins TRBV7-8 to TRBJ1-5, with a possible D match to TRBD1 (5 bases). Germline assignment: CDR1 SGHVS and CDR2 FQNEAQ. The V gene lost 1 base and the J gene lost 6 bases, with 13 bases spanning the gap. CDR3 length equals 15 residues. The CDR3 loop is CASSLEGVGSQPQHF. As DNA, the CDR3 is TGTGCCAGCAGCTTAGAAGGGGTCGGTTCTCAGCCCCAGCATTTT. Based on the CDR3 plus reference TRBV7-8 and TRBJ1-5, the full variable domain is GAGVSQSPRYKVAKRGQDVALRCDPISGHVSLFWYQQALGQGPEFLTYFQNEAQLDKSGLPSDRFFAERPEGSVSTLKIQRTQQEDSAVYLCASSLEGVGSQPQHFGDGTRLSIL.

The J gene is TRBJ2-1, the V gene TRBV15; TRBD1 aligns across 10 bases. The germline V gene has CDR1 LNHNV and CDR2 YYDKDF (reference sequence). Trimming took 0 bases from V and 9 from J; bases not matched to a gene: 8. There are 16 residues in the CDR3. Here the CDR3 reads CATSRDLGTGVSEQFF. CDR3 sequence (DNA): TGTGCCACCAGCAGAGATTTGGGGACAGGGGTCAGTGAGCAGTTCTTC.

The chain joins TRBV7-9 to TRBJ1-2; D gene uncertain. The germline V and J ends were trimmed by 4 bases and 6 bases, with 15 bases remaining between them. Germline values: CDR1 SEHNR, CDR2 FQNEAQ (reference sequence). There are 14 residues in the CDR3. CDR3: CASSYDEAIHGYTF. The CDR3 DNA is TGTGCCAGCAGCTATGACGAGGCGATACATGGCTACACCTTC.

The gene calls are TRBV4-1 and TRBJ1-2, with D hard to call. V was shortened by 0 bases and J by 8 bases, with 19 bases between the two germline ends. This CDR3 has 16 residues. Germline lookup yields CDR1 MGHRA and CDR2 YSYEKL. In DNA form, the CDR3 reads TGCGCCAGCAGCCAAGAACGTCGGGTAGTTTCGTACGGCTACACCTTC. It is translated as CASSQERRVVSYGYTF.

This chain uses TRBV2 with TRBJ1-3; D unclear. In germline, CDR1 is SNHLY, CDR2 FYNNEI. This CDR3 contains 14 residues. V was shortened by 7 bases and J by 0 bases, with 10 bases between the two germline ends. The chain's CDR3 is CASTSYFSGNTIYF. CDR3 bases: TGTGCCAGCACGAGCTACTTCTCTGGAAACACCATATATTTT.

The chain combines TRBV5-4 with TRBJ2-1; 8 bases align to TRBD1. V shed 4 bases and J 0 bases; nucleotides not matched to a gene: 9. The CDR3 covers 17 residues. CDR1 and CDR2 from the germline V gene are SGHNT and YYREEE (reference sequence). DNA for the CDR3: TGTGCCAGCAGCATCGGACAGGGACACGTCTCCTACAATGAGCAGTTCTTC. It codes for CASSIGQGHVSYNEQFF.

This clone was observed once. The chain uses TRBV4-2 and TRBJ2-7; tentatively, D is TRBD2 (5 bases). V shed 1 base and J shed 0 bases, with 10 bases lying between them. In germline, CDR1 is LGHNA, CDR2 YNFKEQ. This CDR3 region has 15 residues. CDR3 region: CASSQGRGSSYEQYF. The CDR3 DNA reads TGTGCCAGCAGCCAAGGTAGAGGGAGCTCCTACGAGCAGTACTTC.

DNA for the CDR3: TGCAGCGTTGACTTCAGGGGGTATGGCTACACCTTC. It encodes CSVDFRGYGYTF. The chain recombines TRBV29-1 with TRBJ1-2, with TRBD1 matching over 7 bases. With V trimmed by 3 bases and J by 5 bases, 3 bases remained unmatched. The CDR3 spans 12 residues. Germline assignment: CDR1 SQVTM and CDR2 ANQGSEA. The full variable domain, rest sourced from reference TRBV29-1 and TRBJ1-2, is SAVISQKPSRDICQRGTSLTIQCQVDSQVTMMFWYRQQPGQSLTLIATANQGSEATYESGFVIDKFPISRPNLTFSTLTVSNMSPEDSSIYLCSVDFRGYGYTFGSGTRLTVV.

This chain uses TRBV27 with TRBJ1-5; D not resolved. Germline V CDR1 and CDR2: MNHEY, SMNVEV (reference sequence). The CDR3 covers 13 residues. Trimming stripped 4 bases from V and 5 bases from J, with 9 bases between. The CDR3 sequence is CASSYERDQPQHF. The DNA of the CDR3 is TGTGCCAGCAGTTACGAGCGGGATCAGCCCCAGCATTTT.

In its sample, this clone ranks as medium-sized. The chain links TRBV28 to TRBJ1-6; D not certain. The germline gives CDR1 MDHEN, CDR2 SYDVKM. V lost 8 bases, J lost 6 bases, and 14 bases lay in between. The CDR3 has 14 amino acids. The DNA for the CDR3 is TGTGCCAGCGCGAAGAGGAGGACTAATTCACCCCTCCACTTT. Amino acid sequence: CASAKRRTNSPLHF.

V and J are TRBV4-3 and TRBJ2-1; 8 bases line up with TRBD1. There are 15 residues in the CDR3. Germline values: CDR1 LGHNA, CDR2 YSLEER. J gave up 4 bases and V 0 bases, and 2 bases lay outside the gene matches. This CDR3 is CASSQDRDRYNEQFF. The CDR3 DNA sequence: TGCGCCAGCAGCCAAGACCGGGACAGGTACAATGAGCAGTTCTTC.

The V and J genes are TRBV4-1 and TRBJ2-7; D gene uncertain. The V gene's germline CDR1 is MGHRA and CDR2 YSYEKL. Trimming pared 1 base from V and 0 bases from J, leaving 13 bases between. The CDR3 is 16 amino acids. The CDR3 here is CASSQGRHPSSYEQYF. CDR3 sequence (DNA): TGCGCCAGCAGCCAAGGAAGACACCCGAGCTCCTACGAGCAGTACTTC.

This chain connects TRBV13 to TRBJ2-2; a possible D gene is TRBD1 (5 bases). The V end was cut by 0 bases, the J end by 7 bases, with 9 bases between. The V gene's germline CDR1 is PRHDT and CDR2 FYEKMQ (reference sequence). CDR3 length: 14 residues. The CDR3 DNA reads as TGTGCCAGCAGCTTAGGGGGGCTGAACGGGGAGCTGTTTTTT. It specifies CASSLGGLNGELFF.

This clone was counted only a few times. The chain joins TRBV21-1 to TRBJ1-3; TRBD1, the table's D call, lacks a check against the DNA. TRBV21-1 is deemed a pseudogene. This CDR3 has 20 amino acids. The DNA of the CDR3 is TGTGCCAGCACTAAAAGTCGGCAGGGGGCCTCAAAAACCTCTGGAAACACCATATATTTT. It is translated as CASTKSRQGASKTSGNTIYF.

As to this clone: The junction does not match germline at one end; this may be a read error. V is TRBV13 and J is TRBJ1-1; 10 nucleotides match TRBD1. This CDR3 contains 15 residues. Germline CDR1 is PRHDT and CDR2 is FYEKMQ (reference sequence). The CDR3 coding sequence is TGTGCCAGCAGCCTAGGGACAGGGGTGAACACTGAAGCTTTCTTT. It yields the protein CASSLGTGVNTEAFF.

The V call is TRBV28, the J call TRBJ2-1, with TRBD1 matching over 7 bases. The J segment lost 8 bases and the V segment lost 7 bases, leaving 14 bases of the junction unmatched. Germline CDR1 is MDHEN and CDR2 is SYDVKM. The CDR3 is 15 residues long. CDR3 sequence reads: CASTWGQGDLDEQFF. The CDR3 nucleotides are TGTGCCAGCACCTGGGGGCAGGGGGACCTCGATGAGCAGTTCTTC. The full variable domain, with the rest looked up from reference TRBV28 and TRBJ2-1, is DVKVTQSSRYLVKRTGEKVFLECVQDMDHENMFWYRQDPGLGLRLIYFSYDVKMKEKGDIPEGYSVSREKKERFSLILESASTNQTSMYLCASTWGQGDLDEQFFGPGTRLTVL.

The chain is built from TRBV25-1 and TRBJ2-7; 8 bases are a match to TRBD1. Germline V CDR1 and CDR2: MGHDK, SYGVNS. CDR3 length equals 13 residues. Germline trimming cut 4 bases from V and 3 bases from J; bases unmatched to any gene: 2. The CDR3 nucleotides are TGTGCCAGCAGTGGGACAGGGAACTACGAGCAGTACTTC. Translation: CASSGTGNYEQYF.

This clone was picked up many times. This sequence joins TRBV6-1 and TRBJ2-5; 10 bases fit TRBD2. The germline V gene has CDR1 MNHNS and CDR2 SASEGT. V was pared by 2 bases and J by 1 base, with 1 base of the junction left unmatched. The CDR3 runs 15 residues. This CDR3 reads CASSELAGAQETQYF. CDR3 in DNA: TGTGCCAGCAGTGAACTAGCGGGGGCCCAAGAGACCCAGTACTTC.

The chain has TRBV9 and TRBJ1-1; D possibly corresponds to TRBD1 (5 bases). V gave up 0 bases and J gave up 6 bases, with 12 bases separating them. Germline V gene sequence: CDR1 SGDLS, CDR2 YYNGEE. The CDR3 has 14 residues. The CDR3 is CASSVGGGTAEAFF. CDR3 nucleotide sequence: TGTGCCAGCAGCGTAGGGGGGGGGACGGCTGAAGCTTTCTTT.

The CDR3 DNA sequence: TGTGCCAGCACATTCAGGGGTCGATACCGTGGCTACACCTTC. Its protein is CASTFRGRYRGYTF. The V call is TRBV28, the J call TRBJ1-2; perhaps TRBD1 as D (6 bases). Trimming took 7 bases from V and 7 from J, leaving 19 bases between them. Germline CDR1 is MDHEN and CDR2 is SYDVKM. The CDR3 sequence is 14 residues long.

The V gene is TRBV7-5, the J gene TRBJ2-7; TRBD1 is the table's D call and was not checked against the DNA. TRBV7-5 is a pseudogene segment. The CDR3 runs 20 residues. CDR3 nucleotides: TGTGCCAGAAGAAGCGATAAGGGACAGGGTGTACAAGGCTCTCCCTACGAGCAGTACTTC. It encodes CARRSDKGQGVQGSPYEQYF.

The rearrangement links TRBV11-1 to TRBJ2-7; TRBD1 matches at 8 bases. V was clipped by 2 bases and J by 6 bases; unmatched bases: 12. CDR1 is SGHAT and CDR2 is FQDESV in the germline V gene (reference sequence). This CDR3 spans 16 amino acids. CDR3 DNA: TGTGCCAGCAGCTTATACCGCCTCGGGACAGGAAGCGAGCAGTACTTC. Translating it yields CASSLYRLGTGSEQYF. Full variable domain (remainder filled in from reference TRBV11-1 and TRBJ2-7): EAEVAQSPRYKITEKSQAVAFWCDPISGHATLYWYRQILGQGPELLVQFQDESVVDDSQLPKDRFSAERLKGVDSTLKIQPAELGDSAMYLCASSLYRLGTGSEQYFGPGTRLTVT.